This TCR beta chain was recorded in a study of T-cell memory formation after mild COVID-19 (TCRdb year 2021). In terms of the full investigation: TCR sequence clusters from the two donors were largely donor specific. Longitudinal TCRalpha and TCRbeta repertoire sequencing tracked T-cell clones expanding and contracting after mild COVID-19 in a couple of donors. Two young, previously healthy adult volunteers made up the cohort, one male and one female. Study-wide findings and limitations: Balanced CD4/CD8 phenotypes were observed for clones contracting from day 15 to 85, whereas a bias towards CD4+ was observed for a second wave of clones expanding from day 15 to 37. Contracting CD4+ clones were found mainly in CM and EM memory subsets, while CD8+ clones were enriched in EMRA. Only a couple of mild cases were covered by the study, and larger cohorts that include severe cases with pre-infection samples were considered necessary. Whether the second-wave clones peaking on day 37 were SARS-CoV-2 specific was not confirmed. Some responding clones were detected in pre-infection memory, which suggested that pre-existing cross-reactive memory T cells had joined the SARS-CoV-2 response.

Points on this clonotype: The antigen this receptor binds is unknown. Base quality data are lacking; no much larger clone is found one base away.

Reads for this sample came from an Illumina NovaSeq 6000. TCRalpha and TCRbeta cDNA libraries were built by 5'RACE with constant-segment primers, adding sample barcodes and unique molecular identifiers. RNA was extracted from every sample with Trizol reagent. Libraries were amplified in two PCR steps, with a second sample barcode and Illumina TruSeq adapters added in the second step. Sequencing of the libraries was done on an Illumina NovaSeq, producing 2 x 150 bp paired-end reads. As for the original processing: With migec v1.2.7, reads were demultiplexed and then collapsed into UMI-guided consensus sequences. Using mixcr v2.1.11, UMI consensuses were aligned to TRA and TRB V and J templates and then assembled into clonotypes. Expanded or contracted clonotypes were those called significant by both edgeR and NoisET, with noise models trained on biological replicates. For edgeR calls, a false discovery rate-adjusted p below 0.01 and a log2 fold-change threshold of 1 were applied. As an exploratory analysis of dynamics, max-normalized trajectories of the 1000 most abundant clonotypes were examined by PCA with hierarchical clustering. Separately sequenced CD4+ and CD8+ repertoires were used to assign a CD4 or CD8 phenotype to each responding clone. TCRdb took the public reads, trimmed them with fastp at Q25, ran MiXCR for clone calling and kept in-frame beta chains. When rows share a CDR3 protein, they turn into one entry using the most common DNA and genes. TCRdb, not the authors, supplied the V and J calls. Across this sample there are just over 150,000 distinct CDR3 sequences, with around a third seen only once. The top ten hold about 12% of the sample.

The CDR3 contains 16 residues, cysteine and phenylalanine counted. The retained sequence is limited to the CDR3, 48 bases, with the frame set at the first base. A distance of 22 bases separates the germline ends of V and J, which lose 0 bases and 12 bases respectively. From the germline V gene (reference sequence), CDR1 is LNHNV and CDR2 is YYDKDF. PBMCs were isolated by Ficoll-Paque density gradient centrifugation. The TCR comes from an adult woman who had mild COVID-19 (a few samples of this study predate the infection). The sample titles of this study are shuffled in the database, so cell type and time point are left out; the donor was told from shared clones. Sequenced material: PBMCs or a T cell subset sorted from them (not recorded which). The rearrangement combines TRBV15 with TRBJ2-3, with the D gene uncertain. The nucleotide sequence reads TGTGCCACCAGCAGAGAGGGCCGGTCAGTACTATACGCACAGTATTTT. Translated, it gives CATSREGRSVLYAQYF.